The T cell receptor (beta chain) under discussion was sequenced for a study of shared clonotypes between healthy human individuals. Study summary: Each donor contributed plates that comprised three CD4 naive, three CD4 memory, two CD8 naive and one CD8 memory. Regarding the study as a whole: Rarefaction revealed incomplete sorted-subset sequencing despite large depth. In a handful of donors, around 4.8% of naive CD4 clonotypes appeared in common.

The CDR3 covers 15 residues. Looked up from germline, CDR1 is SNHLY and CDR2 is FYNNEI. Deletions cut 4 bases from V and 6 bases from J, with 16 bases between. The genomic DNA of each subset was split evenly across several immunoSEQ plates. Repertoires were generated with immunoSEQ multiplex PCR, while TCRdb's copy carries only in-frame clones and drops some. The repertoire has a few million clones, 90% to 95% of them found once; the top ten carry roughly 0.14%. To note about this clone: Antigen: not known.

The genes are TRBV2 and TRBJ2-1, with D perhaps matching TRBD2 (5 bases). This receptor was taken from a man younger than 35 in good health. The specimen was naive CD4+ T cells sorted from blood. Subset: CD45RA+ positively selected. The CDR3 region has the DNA TGTGCCAGCAGTGTCGCGCCGGGGTTTGGCAATGAGCAGTTCTTC. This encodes CASSVAPGFGNEQFF.